This TCR beta chain stems from a study of T cells in women clearing cervical HPV infection. Study-wide points: Unknown T-cell numbers per sample may underlie the richness differences.

Cervical HPV DNA detected by MY09/MY11 PCR, typed by dot-blot. With regard to this clone: Its antigen is as yet unknown.

The protocol was immunoSEQ multiplex PCR, while the TCRdb copy is restricted to in-frame clones and leaves out a portion. The listing contains roughly 30,000 clones. The clonotype was recovered from a woman between 18 and 70 years old with a cervical HPV16 infection that either progressed to CIN3+ or cleared (not recorded which). The material sequenced was blood buffy coat.

Incomplete CDR3 DNA: TGCGCCAGCAGCCCCGGGGTGGCAGATACG. Its translation is CASSPGVADT. The complete CDR3 sequence is CASSPGVADTQYF. This chain joins TRBV5-1 and TRBJ2-3; TRBD2 is a possible D gene (5 bases). The read ends 3 residues early relative to the CDR3; the germline J gene fills the gap. CDR1 and CDR2 from the germline V gene are SGHRS and YFSETQ. V was pared by 4 bases and J by 4 bases, with 10 bases between. There are 13 residues in the CDR3.